A single sample gave rise to the 16 T cell receptor beta chains below, sequenced in a study of cytomegalovirus exposure and HLA in healthy donors. This PCR relied on a set of 60 Vbeta primers and 13 Jbeta primers. The repertoire was sequenced with immunoSEQ multiplex PCR; TCRdb's copy has only in-frame clones and lacks some. The sample lists over 80,000 clones, about 69% occurring once. The specimen sequenced was PBMCs. Receptors were obtained from a young woman in good health and CMV-seropositive.

The chain is built from TRBV5-1 and TRBJ1-6; D may be TRBD1 (5 bases). The germline V and J ends were trimmed by 3 bases and 6 bases, with 13 bases remaining between them. The CDR3 runs to 15 residues. In germline, CDR1 is SGHRS, CDR2 YFSETQ. As DNA, the CDR3 is TGCGCCAGCAGCTCCCAGGGTGTGGGTAATTCACCCCTCCACTTT. Its translation is CASSSQGVGNSPLHF.

Remarks on this clone: The junction and the germline gene differ at one end; a read error may be behind it. This CDR3 is CAWGNKQFF. In nucleotides, the CDR3 is TGTGCCTGGGGCAATAAGCAGTTCTTC. The V gene is TRBV30, the J gene TRBJ2-1; D not certain. This CDR3 region has 9 residues. Germline V gene sequence: CDR1 GTSNPN, CDR2 SVGIG (reference sequence).

The rearrangement links TRBV13 to TRBJ1-5; D not certain. Trimming took 3 bases from V and 0 from J, leaving 6 bases between them. There are 14 residues in the CDR3. Germline V gives CDR1 PRHDT, CDR2 FYEKMQ (reference sequence). The CDR3 DNA reads TGTGCCAGCAGCTTGGGAGATAGCAATCAGCCCCAGCATTTT. Translation: CASSLGDSNQPQHF.

V and J are TRBV29-1 and TRBJ2-7; a possible D gene is TRBD2 (6 bases). The CDR3 totals 13 residues. From germline, CDR1 is SQVTM and CDR2 ANQGSEA. V was shortened by 4 bases and J by 2 bases, with 12 bases between the two germline ends. Here the CDR3 reads CSVVTSNAYEQYF. The DNA of the CDR3 is TGCAGCGTTGTTACTAGCAATGCCTACGAGCAGTACTTC.

V usage is TRBV6-1 and J usage is TRBJ1-1; D is ambiguous. V lost 8 bases to trimming and J lost 3 bases, with 13 bases between them. Germline CDR1 MNHNS, CDR2 SASEGT. This CDR3 spans 13 amino acids. CDR3: CASGRVWDTEAFF. In nucleotides, the CDR3 is TGTGCCAGCGGGCGCGTGTGGGACACTGAAGCTTTCTTT.

This clone has more than one count but fewer than ten. The rearrangement links TRBV18 to TRBJ1-4, with TRBD1 as a possible D gene (5 bases). Germline values: CDR1 KGHSH, CDR2 LQKENI. The CDR3 has 13 residues. Trimming left V 6 bases short and J 7 bases short, with 12 bases between. The CDR3, as DNA: TGTGCCAGCTCCCCCCGACAGTTTGAAAAACTGTTTTTT. Its protein is CASSPRQFEKLFF.

The genes are TRBV28 and TRBJ2-5; 7 positions match TRBD1. CDR3 length: 15 residues. With V trimmed by 5 bases and J by 2 bases, 8 bases remained unmatched. From germline, CDR1 is MDHEN and CDR2 SYDVKM. In DNA form, the CDR3 reads TGTGCCAGCAGTGTACGGGACAGACTTCAAGAGACCCAGTACTTC. It is translated as CASSVRDRLQETQYF.

The chain links TRBV11-2 to TRBJ1-1; D uncertain. There are 15 residues in the CDR3. The germline V gene encodes CDR1 SGHAT and CDR2 FQNNGV. The V end was cut by 2 bases, the J end by 1 base, with 11 bases between. The CDR3 DNA follows: TGTGCCAGCAGCTTATTGGCCAATCCGAACACTGAAGCTTTCTTT. Amino acids: CASSLLANPNTEAFF.

Only one count was recorded for this clone. This rearrangement joins TRBV7-2 to TRBJ1-2; D is perhaps TRBD1 (5 bases). The CDR3 sequence is 14 residues long. In germline, CDR1 is SGHTA, CDR2 FQGNSA. V shed 7 bases and J shed 5 bases, with 17 bases lying between them. As DNA, the CDR3 is TGTGCCAGCAACCGAGGCAGGGAGGAGTATGGCTACACCTTC. Translating gives CASNRGREEYGYTF.

The rearrangement uses TRBV11-3 and TRBJ2-2; possible D gene TRBD2, 6 bases. With 5 bases removed from V and 4 bases from J, the gap between germline ends came to 11 bases. In germline, CDR1 is SGHNT, CDR2 YENEEA. This CDR3 region has 14 residues. The CDR3 nucleotides read TGTGCCAGCAGCCCACTGACTAGCACCGGGGAGCTGTTTTTT. Its translation is CASSPLTSTGELFF.

The rearrangement uses TRBV10-1 and TRBJ1-1; 8 bases line up with TRBD1. The CDR3 loop spans 14 amino acids. From germline, CDR1 is WNHNN and CDR2 SYGVQD (reference sequence). V was pared by 9 bases and J by 4 bases, with 10 bases of the junction left unmatched. The CDR3 sequence is CASLKLDRATEAFF. The CDR3 region has the DNA TGCGCCAGTCTTAAACTGGACAGGGCCACTGAAGCTTTCTTT.

The CDR3 here is CASSRAEPYEQYF. The CDR3 nucleotides are TGTGCCAGTAGTCGAGCGGAACCCTACGAGCAGTACTTC. J is TRBJ2-7 and V is TRBV19; TRBD2 might be the D (5 bases). The CDR3 sequence is 13 residues long. CDR1 and CDR2 from the germline V gene are LNHDA and SQIVND (reference sequence). Trimming left V 5 bases short and J 2 bases short, with 10 bases between.

This clone was counted only a few times. The V gene is TRBV11-2, the J gene TRBJ2-1, with 12 bases fitting TRBD2. Germline V gives CDR1 SGHAT, CDR2 FQNNGV. The CDR3 runs to 17 residues. V gave up 5 bases and J gave up 2 bases; unmatched junction bases: 7. The CDR3 DNA follows: TGTGCCAGCAGCCCCCGGACTAGCGGGATCACCTACAATGAGCAGTTCTTC. Translation gives CASSPRTSGITYNEQFF.

The chain employs TRBV9 and TRBJ2-1, with D unclear. CDR1 is SGDLS, CDR2 YYNGEE, per germline. With 0 bases removed from V and 6 bases from J, the gap between germline ends came to 4 bases. The CDR3 is 12 residues long. The CDR3 bases are TGTGCCAGCAGCGTAGAGAGCAATGAGCAGTTCTTC. Its protein is CASSVESNEQFF.

The V call is TRBV6-6, the J call TRBJ2-4; 7 bases map to TRBD2. Germline values: CDR1 MNHNY, CDR2 SVGAGI (reference sequence). Trimming removed 2 bases from V and 7 bases from J; junction bases left unmatched: 8. The CDR3 runs to 15 residues. The CDR3 coding sequence is TGTGCCAGCAGTTACGGGGGGGGGAGGTTCAACATTCAGTACTTC. This codes for CASSYGGGRFNIQYF.

This chain links TRBV7-8 with TRBJ1-1, with TRBD1 identical over 10 bases. Unmatched junction bases numbered 6, after V lost 0 bases and J lost 8 bases. Germline V gene sequence: CDR1 SGHVS, CDR2 FQNEAQ. The length of the CDR3 is 15 residues. The CDR3 region has the DNA TGTGCCAGCAGCTTAGCGGGACAGGGGTTAGGGGAAGCTTTCTTT. Its protein is CASSLAGQGLGEAFF. The variable domain in full, completed from reference TRBV7-8 and TRBJ1-1, reads GAGVSQSPRYKVAKRGQDVALRCDPISGHVSLFWYQQALGQGPEFLTYFQNEAQLDKSGLPSDRFFAERPEGSVSTLKIQRTQQEDSAVYLCASSLAGQGLGEAFFGQGTRLTVV.